A single count supports the clone carrying this T cell receptor beta chain. Its antigen is undetermined. These data come from a study of cytomegalovirus exposure and HLA in healthy donors. Study-level findings and limits: Several of the most significant clusters appeared, in a later analysis, to be linked to common viral pathogens.

The PCR contained 60 Vbeta and 13 Jbeta primers. Produced via immunoSEQ multiplex PCR; TCRdb's table is partial and in-frame only. Among around 58,000 clones, 75% to 80% were seen once, and the ten largest hold around 2.6%. This clonotype was sampled from a female donor in good health and CMV-seronegative. Sequencing was carried out using PBMCs.

CDR3 nucleotides: TGTGCCAGCAGTCCCGAGGGAAGTTTGGCAGATACGCAGTATTTT. This sequence encodes CASSPEGSLADTQYF. This rearrangement joins TRBV28 to TRBJ2-3; possible D gene TRBD2, 5 bases. The CDR3 is 15 amino acids. Per the germline V gene, CDR1 is MDHEN and CDR2 is SYDVKM. V was shortened by 5 bases and J by 4 bases, with 16 bases between the two germline ends.